These 18 T cell receptor beta chains originate from one sample sequenced in a study of tumor-infiltrating lymphocytes in primary liver carcinoma. A constant-region primer primed TCR beta cDNA synthesis from about 0.45 ug of total RNA. Modified slightly, ARM-PCR produced TCR beta libraries over three nested multiplex PCR rounds. The first two PCR rounds used TRBV1-TRBV30 primers with a Cbeta primer, roughly 10 cycles each. TCRdb itself ran the multiplex PCR reads through MiXCR, one entry per CDR3 protein. The profile covers approximately 330,000 distinct CDR3 sequences, with roughly two thirds appearing a single time and about 6.1% taken by the ten largest. The source of the blood RNA was unsorted whole blood, and germline DNA was extracted as well. The sequenced material came from peripheral blood. Receptors were obtained from a man aged 40-49 years with primary liver carcinoma and hepatitis B virus infection.

This clonotype was recorded a few times. The chain links TRBV30 to TRBJ2-7, with a possible D match to TRBD2 (6 bases). V was cut by 2 bases and J by 0 bases, with 11 bases left in between. CDR1 is GTSNPN and CDR2 is SVGIG in the germline V gene (reference sequence). The CDR3 spans 14 residues. The CDR3 here is CAWSFGGASYEQYF. CDR3 DNA sequence: TGTGCCTGGAGTTTCGGCGGGGCCTCCTACGAGCAGTACTTC.

This chain uses TRBV4-1 with TRBJ1-1; D is unresolved. The ends were cut back, 0 bases at V and 2 bases at J, with 10 bases in the middle. The CDR3 is 15 amino acids. The V gene's germline CDR1 is MGHRA and CDR2 YSYEKL. Written as DNA, the CDR3 is TGCGCCAGCAGCCAAGAAGGGATGGCTAACACTGAAGCTTTCTTT. Its protein product is CASSQEGMANTEAFF.

With respect to this clonotype: This may be a read error: a much more frequent sequence differs by one nucleotide. The chain joins TRBV10-3 to TRBJ1-3; D possibly corresponds to TRBD1 (6 bases). Per germline, CDR1 ENHRY and CDR2 SYGVKD. This CDR3 region has 14 residues. The CDR3 DNA reads TGTACCATCTACCGCGGGGCAGGGGAAAACACCATATATTTT. It translates to CTIYRGAGENTIYF.

On this clonotype itself: One end of the junction varies from germline; a read error may be responsible. The CDR3, as DNA: TGTGCCAGTAGCTCAGGGACAGGAACACACAATGAGCAGTTCTTC. It yields the protein CASSSGTGTHNEQFF. This rearrangement joins TRBV11-2 to TRBJ2-1; 8 positions agree with TRBD1. This CDR3 is 15 amino acids long. Germline V gene sequence: CDR1 SGHAT, CDR2 FQNNGV.

This clonotype was seen many times. This chain joins TRBV11-2 and TRBJ2-1; 13 bases map to TRBD2. The trim removed 1 base at V and 10 bases at J, leaving 7 bases unmatched. Germline lookup yields CDR1 SGHAT and CDR2 FQNNGV. This CDR3 is built from 16 residues. The CDR3 spells CASSLAGLAGEGEQFF. CDR3 DNA sequence: TGTGCCAGCAGCTTAGCCGGACTAGCGGGGGAGGGGGAGCAGTTCTTC.

A note on this clonotype: The CDR3 does not end in the conserved phenylalanine or tryptophan, so this is likely a read error. The CDR3 sequence is CASSYYGTSVEQYI. The CDR3 nucleotides read TGTGCCAGCAGTTACTACGGGACCTCAGTCGAGCAGTACATC. The chain has TRBV6-6 and TRBJ2-7, with D perhaps matching TRBD1 or TRBD2 (5 bases each). Trimming shortened V by 1 base and J by 6 bases, and 13 bases separated the two germline ends. The germline CDR1 and CDR2 sequences are MNHNY and SVGAGI (reference sequence). The CDR3 contains 14 residues.

For this clonotype: Sequence at one end of the junction differs from germline and may be a read error. This chain joins TRBV11-2 and TRBJ2-3, with 8 nucleotides matching TRBD1. CDR1 SGHAT and CDR2 FQNNGV come from the germline V gene. The CDR3 is 14 amino acids. The CDR3 DNA reads as TGTGCCAGCAGCTTGGACAGGGTAGCGGATACGAAGTATTTT. This encodes CASSLDRVADTKYF.

V usage is TRBV5-6 and J usage is TRBJ1-5; 7 positions agree with TRBD1. The CDR3 runs to 14 residues. Germline V CDR1 and CDR2: SGHDT, YYEEEE. V lost 4 bases, J lost 3 bases, and 4 bases stayed unmatched. The CDR3 here is CASSRDRVNQPQHF. Here the CDR3 DNA reads TGTGCCAGCAGCCGCGACAGGGTCAATCAGCCCCAGCATTTT.

The genes are TRBV4-2 and TRBJ2-3, with unresolved D. V gave up 4 bases and J gave up 5 bases, with 19 bases separating them. Germline V gene data show CDR1 as LGHNA and CDR2 as YNFKEQ. The CDR3 runs to 16 residues. The CDR3 sequence is CASSRDLSRLIDTQYF. CDR3 in DNA: TGTGCCAGCAGCCGAGATCTTAGCCGGCTCATAGATACGCAGTATTTT.

This clonotype was seen only a few times. The genes are TRBV11-2 and TRBJ1-1; D remains ambiguous. Germline lookup yields CDR1 SGHAT and CDR2 FQNNGV. V was shortened by 5 bases and J by 5 bases, with 12 bases between the two germline ends. This CDR3 region has 13 residues. CDR3 DNA: TGTGCCAGCAGCGGGTCCCAAGGGACTGAAGCTTTCTTT. Residues: CASSGSQGTEAFF.

Comment on this clonotype: A much larger clone sits a single nucleotide away, making a read error possible. V gene TRBV13 combines with J gene TRBJ2-1; possibly TRBD2 for D (7 bases). This CDR3 has 13 residues. Germline V gene data show CDR1 as PRHDT and CDR2 as FYEKMQ (reference sequence). The CDR3 is CASSLDRGAEQLF. CDR3 DNA: TGTGCCAGCAGCTTAGATCGGGGGGCGGAGCAGCTCTTC.

The chain's CDR3 is CSVDREWNEQFF. The CDR3 DNA is TGCAGCGTTGATCGGGAGTGGAATGAGCAGTTCTTC. The chain has TRBV29-1 and TRBJ2-1; D may be TRBD2 (6 bases). Germline CDR1 reads SQVTM; CDR2 reads ANQGSEA. Trimming took 3 bases from V and 7 from J, leaving 10 bases between them. This CDR3 comprises 12 residues.

As concerns this clonotype: A read error is possible here, since a much larger clone lies one base away. The rearrangement joins TRBV6-6 to TRBJ1-4; 10 bases align to TRBD1. The V gene's germline CDR1 is MNHNY and CDR2 SVGAGI (reference sequence). This CDR3 contains 14 residues. The DNA for the CDR3 is TGTGCCAGCAGTCGGACAGGGGGGAATGAAAATCTGTTTTTT. This sequence encodes CASSRTGGNENLFF.

CDR3: CASSLVGQGNSPLHF. CDR3 DNA: TGCGCCAGCAGCTTGGTCGGGCAGGGGAATTCACCCCTCCACTTT. This chain uses TRBV5-1 with TRBJ1-6; a weak D match, TRBD1 (6 bases). Germline CDR1 reads SGHRS; CDR2 reads YFSETQ. Between the trimmed V and J ends, which lost 0 bases and 7 bases, there was a span of 11 bases. This CDR3 has 15 residues.

Comments on this clonotype: A much larger clone is a single base away; this may be a read error. This chain links TRBV6-5 with TRBJ1-4; perhaps TRBD1 as D (5 bases). CDR3 length: 14 residues. Germline V gene sequence: CDR1 MNHEY, CDR2 SVGAGI. The DNA for the CDR3 is TGTGTCAGCAGTTACTCGGCGGAGGGGGAAAAACTGTTTTTT. It yields the protein CVSSYSAEGEKLFF.

This clonotype was seen repeatedly, ten times or more. The chain is built from TRBV5-6 and TRBJ2-1; 8 bases are shared with TRBD2. This CDR3 has 16 residues. Germline-derived CDR1 and CDR2 are SGHDT and YYEEEE. Trimming took 0 bases from V and 6 from J; bases not matched to a gene: 8. Written as DNA, the CDR3 is TGTGCCAGCAGCTTGGTCGGGGGGGCGGCTCCCAATGAGCAGTTCTTC. It yields the protein CASSLVGGAAPNEQFF.

This sequence joins TRBV6-2 or TRBV6-3 and TRBJ2-7; 7 bases align to TRBD2. This CDR3 has 16 amino acids. The V gene's germline CDR1 is MNHEY and CDR2 SVGEGT. The DNA of the CDR3 is TGTGCAAGCTGTTACCGTACCACTAGCGATACCTACGAGCAGTACTTC. Its protein product is CASCYRTTSDTYEQYF.

To note about this clonotype: At one of its ends the junction is not consistent with the germline gene, which may arise from a read error. This chain joins TRBV6-5 and TRBJ2-7; 10 bases are a match to TRBD2. This CDR3 is 14 amino acids long. CDR1 is MNHEY, CDR2 SVGAGI, per germline. DNA for the CDR3: TGTGTCAGCAGTTACTTGGGACTAGCGAACGAGCAGTACTTC. Protein sequence: CVSSYLGLANEQYF.